This T cell receptor (beta chain) originates from a study of blood T cell repertoires in COVID-19. This CDR3 has 14 amino acids. Germline-derived CDR1 and CDR2 are LNHDA and SQIVND (reference sequence). The V end lost 7 bases, the J end lost 0 bases, and 12 bases lay between the germline ends. How the authors handled the data: Cell counts per sample came from amplifying reference gene primers. TCRdb's copy holds only in-frame clones and misses some; the assay was immunoSEQ multiplex PCR. The V and J calls and clone size come from that table; D and trimming were worked out from the DNA. The data show roughly 100,000 clones, around nine tenths seen once.

The chain carries TRBV19 and TRBJ1-1; possible D gene TRBD1, 5 bases. This receptor was identified in a human donor in a cohort sampled during active COVID-19. Sequencing input: peripheral blood. This CDR3 reads CASIQGSVNTEAFF. CDR3 coding DNA: TGTGCCAGTATTCAGGGCTCAGTGAACACTGAAGCTTTCTTT.